The 21 T cell receptor beta chains below all came from one sample that was sequenced in a study of T cells in Graves' hyperthyroidism and ophthalmopathy. Researchers amplified the TCR beta CDR3 regions from RNA transcripts. The TCR CDR3 was amplified in a first-round RT-PCR using the HTBI primer set. In TCRdb, the multiplex PCR reads were re-called with MiXCR into one record per CDR3 protein. The sample carries under 250,000 distinct CDR3 sequences, 24% recorded once. The sequenced sample was blood. These receptors were taken from a woman in her 40s with Graves' ophthalmopathy.

This clonotype was detected ten times or more. The chain recombines TRBV12-3 or TRBV12-4 with TRBJ1-2; 7 bases agree with TRBD1. The CDR3 loop spans 12 amino acids. The junction had 3 bases not matched to a gene; V was cut back by 6 bases and J by 5 bases. The CDR3 loop is CASRGQSYGYTF. In DNA, the CDR3 is TGTGCCAGCAGGGGACAGTCGTATGGCTACACCTTC.

This clonotype was detected a few times. A much larger clone differs from this one at a single base, so this may be a read error. This chain uses TRBV5-1 with TRBJ2-7; D not resolved. The germline V and J ends were trimmed by 1 base and 0 bases, with 8 bases remaining between them. There are 14 residues in the CDR3. Germline V gene sequence: CDR1 SGHRS, CDR2 YFSETQ. CDR3 bases: TGCGCCAGCAGCTTGACGGTGGGCTCCTACGAGCAGTACTTC. It codes for CASSLTVGSYEQYF.

This chain joins TRBV12-3 or TRBV12-4 and TRBJ2-2; tentative D call: TRBD2 (6 bases). The CDR3 covers 16 residues. V was shortened by 6 bases and J by 2 bases, with 16 bases between the two germline ends. The CDR3 protein is CASSRTGLQNTGELFF. The CDR3 nucleotides are TGTGCCAGCAGCCGCACAGGACTACAAAACACCGGGGAGCTGTTTTTT.

About this clonotype itself: Compared with germline, one end of the junction differs, possibly owing to a read error. V is TRBV11-2 and J is TRBJ1-1; D not certain. Germline V CDR1 and CDR2: SGHAT, FQNNGV. This CDR3 comprises 13 residues. The CDR3 coding sequence is TGTGCCAACAGCTCCCTTAAAAGCGCTGAAGCTTTCTTT. Translation gives CANSSLKSAEAFF.

The chain is built from TRBV28 and TRBJ1-2; tentative D call: TRBD1 (5 bases). V was cut by 5 bases and J by 4 bases, with 11 bases left in between. Germline V gives CDR1 MDHEN, CDR2 SYDVKM. This CDR3 has 13 residues. The CDR3 bases are TGTGCCAGCAGTGGTCCCGGGGCCTATGGCTACACCTTC. Protein sequence: CASSGPGAYGYTF.

This clonotype was picked up a small number of times. The chain couples TRBV12-3 or TRBV12-4 to TRBJ1-1; 8 nucleotides align to TRBD1. After removal of 8 bases from V and 0 bases from J, the junction contained 5 bases not matched to a gene. This CDR3 comprises 14 residues. The DNA of the CDR3 is TGTGCCAGCCGACAGGGGATCATGAACACTGAAGCTTTCTTT. Translation: CASRQGIMNTEAFF.

This clonotype was detected ten times or more. This chain links TRBV20-1 with TRBJ1-3; TRBD1 is a possible D gene (5 bases). Germline values: CDR1 DFQATT, CDR2 SNEGSKA (reference sequence). The V gene lost 6 bases and the J gene lost 5 bases, with 14 bases spanning the gap. CDR3 length: 13 residues. Written as DNA, the CDR3 is TGCAGTGCCCCGGGTGGGGGAAGAAACACCATATATTTT. It yields the protein CSAPGGGRNTIYF.

The chain joins TRBV19 to TRBJ1-1; the D gene is possibly TRBD1 (6 bases). The CDR3 runs 15 residues. Trimming took 4 bases from V and 1 from J, leaving 13 bases between them. Per the germline V gene, CDR1 is LNHDA and CDR2 is SQIVND (reference sequence). As DNA, the CDR3 is TGTGCCAGTAGTAGTATGGGACAACGGAACACTGAAGCTTTCTTT. Amino acid sequence: CASSSMGQRNTEAFF.

The genes are TRBV6-5 and TRBJ2-7, with D perhaps TRBD1 or TRBD2 (5 bases each). Germline CDR1 MNHEY, CDR2 SVGAGI. V dropped 2 bases and J dropped 3 bases, with 11 bases sitting between them. This CDR3 spans 14 amino acids. The CDR3 reads CASSYTGPSYEQYF. In DNA form, the CDR3 reads TGTGCCAGCAGTTACACGGGACCAAGCTACGAGCAGTACTTC.

The J gene is TRBJ2-7, the V gene TRBV28; tentative D call: TRBD1 (6 bases). V was pared by 8 bases and J by 3 bases, with 17 bases between. Germline-derived CDR1 and CDR2 are MDHEN and SYDVKM. CDR3 length: 14 amino acids. DNA of the CDR3: TGTGCCAGCCGTCCGCCGGGACAAATCTACGAGCAGTACTTC. Amino acid sequence: CASRPPGQIYEQYF.

This chain connects TRBV3-1 to TRBJ1-5; no firm D call. This CDR3 is 15 amino acids long. Per the germline V gene, CDR1 is LGHDT and CDR2 is YNNKEL (reference sequence). With 1 base removed from V and 6 bases from J, the gap between germline ends came to 13 bases. CDR3 sequence (DNA): TGTGCCAGCAGCCAAGTACAAGGATCAGGTCAGCCCCAGCATTTT. The encoded protein is CASSQVQGSGQPQHF. Supplemented by reference TRBV3-1 and TRBJ1-5, the full variable domain reads DTAVSQTPKYLVTQMGNDKSIKCEQNLGHDTMYWYKQDSKKFLKIMFSYNNKELIINETVPNRFSPKSPDKAHLNLHINSLELGDSAVYFCASSQVQGSGQPQHFGDGTRLSIL.

In this sample, this clonotype turned up many times. CDR3 bases: TGTGCCAGCAGCCAAGACCCCTACGGGACCCAGTACTTC. This sequence encodes CASSQDPYGTQYF. The chain combines TRBV4-2 with TRBJ2-5, with D uncertain. V was trimmed by 0 bases and J by 7 bases, leaving 9 bases between them. CDR1 is LGHNA and CDR2 is YNFKEQ in the germline V gene. CDR3 length: 13 amino acids.

This clonotype was seen many times. The chain links TRBV5-4 to TRBJ1-1; 7 bases map to TRBD1. Germline assignment: CDR1 SGHNT and CDR2 YYREEE (reference sequence). Unmatched junction bases numbered 14, after V lost 3 bases and J lost 3 bases. This CDR3 has 17 residues. CDR3 bases: TGTGCCAGCAGCTCCCGACAGGGACTTACCAGGGACACTGAAGCTTTCTTT. Translated, it gives CASSSRQGLTRDTEAFF.

The chain joins TRBV6-2 or TRBV6-3 to TRBJ1-5; D is uncertain. The CDR3 has 17 amino acids. V was shortened by 0 bases and J by 0 bases, with 12 bases between the two germline ends. From germline, CDR1 is MNHEY and CDR2 SVGEGT. In DNA, the CDR3 is TGTGCCAGCAGTTACTCCCGCACACAGAGTAGCAATCAGCCCCAGCATTTT. It encodes CASSYSRTQSSNQPQHF.

This clonotype appeared a few times. This chain links TRBV4-1 with TRBJ2-2; 9 positions agree with TRBD2. Germline lookup yields CDR1 MGHRA and CDR2 YSYEKL. The CDR3 has 16 amino acids. V lost 0 bases and J lost 3; bases outside the gene matches: 2. CDR3 sequence reads: CASSQEREGDTGELFF. The CDR3 DNA reads TGCGCCAGCAGCCAAGAGCGGGAGGGGGACACCGGGGAGCTGTTTTTT.

J is TRBJ2-5 and V is TRBV29-1; possibly TRBD1 for D (5 bases). The V end was cut by 5 bases, the J end by 6 bases, with 10 bases between. The CDR3 is 11 residues long. The germline CDR1 and CDR2 sequences are SQVTM and ANQGSEA. This chain's CDR3 is CSVRKGKTQYF. The CDR3 coding sequence is TGCAGCGTTCGCAAGGGGAAGACCCAGTACTTC.

Note on this clonotype: This clone may be a read error of a much larger clone one base away. The chain employs TRBV20-1 and TRBJ2-7; 9 positions match TRBD1. Germline CDR1 is DFQATT and CDR2 is SNEGSKA (reference sequence). Trimming removed 0 bases from V and 2 bases from J; junction bases left unmatched: 11. The CDR3 is 17 residues long. The CDR3 coding sequence is TGCAGTGCTAGAGATTTCCCGGGACAGGGTATCACCTACGAGCAGTACTTC. It encodes CSARDFPGQGITYEQYF.

This clonotype was detected many times. V is TRBV30 and J is TRBJ2-7, with 8 bases identical to TRBD1. Germline V gives CDR1 GTSNPN, CDR2 SVGIG (reference sequence). This CDR3 contains 14 residues. Losses at the gene ends were 5 bases for V and 3 bases for J; bases not matched to a gene: 9. The CDR3 region has the DNA TGTGCCTGGTCAAGGAAGGACAGGGTCTACGAGCAGTACTTC. Amino acids: CAWSRKDRVYEQYF.

The chain is built from TRBV27 and TRBJ2-7, with D unresolved. Between the trimmed V and J ends, which lost 6 bases and 5 bases, there was a span of 23 bases. The CDR3 length is 16 residues. Germline CDR1 and CDR2: MNHEY and SMNVEV (reference sequence). As DNA, the CDR3 is TGTGCCAGCAGCCGAACGACCGGTCCAAGTCTCCACGAGCAGTACTTC. It codes for CASSRTTGPSLHEQYF.

In this sample, this clonotype turned up many times. The rearrangement links TRBV5-1 to TRBJ2-7, with 9 nucleotides matching TRBD2. The CDR3 runs to 15 residues. Trimming took 0 bases from V and 1 from J; bases not matched to a gene: 2. Germline values: CDR1 SGHRS, CDR2 YFSETQ. The DNA for the CDR3 is TGCGCCAGCAGCTTGGTTCTAGCGGGGTCCTACGAGCAGTACTTC. This gives the protein CASSLVLAGSYEQYF.

This clonotype was seen a single time. The gene calls are TRBV6-5 and TRBJ2-5; D perhaps matches TRBD1 (5 bases). V shed 8 bases and J shed 2 bases, with 21 bases lying between them. CDR3 length equals 16 residues. CDR1 is MNHEY and CDR2 is SVGAGI in the germline V gene. The CDR3 sequence: CASGSRQLPLQETQYF. CDR3 nucleotides: TGTGCCAGCGGGTCTCGACAGTTGCCTCTTCAAGAGACCCAGTACTTC.